This entry concerns a single TCR beta chain. Its antigen is unknown. The germline V gene encodes CDR1 MNHEY and CDR2 SVGAGI. This CDR3 is 14 amino acids long. V was clipped by 9 bases and J by 7 bases, with 16 bases between them. The source of the sample is a study of cytomegalovirus exposure and HLA in healthy donors. The PCR contained 60 Vbeta and 13 Jbeta primers. Profiling relied on immunoSEQ multiplex PCR, and the TCRdb table lists in-frame clones only, not all of them. The sample carries around 94,000 clones, around three fifths recorded once. Overall study results and limits: In an earlier analysis, in roughly 600 donors, most V segments appeared productive either ~90% or ~30% of the time.

The sequencing sample was made of PBMCs. V usage is TRBV6-5 and J usage is TRBJ1-6; D not resolved. The sequence came from a man aged 30 to 45 in good health and CMV-seronegative. CDR3: CASQRGKSNSPLHF. In DNA form, the CDR3 reads TGTGCCAGTCAGCGGGGAAAATCCAATTCACCCCTCCACTTT.